The present T cell receptor beta chain was sequenced within a study of T cell responses to AZD1222 COVID-19 vaccine. Study-level points and caveats: Donors skewed white British and female; clonal diversity was possibly underestimated. Spike-specific TCR depth and breadth grew after two AZD1222 doses. Close to half of all spike-specific TCRs reportedly target regions of the variants that are unmutated. Sampled repertoires all dated from after the peak T cell response.

About this clone: No antigen is known for it.

Here immunoSEQ multiplex PCR was the method, and the copy in TCRdb shows in-frame clones only, minus some. The sample shows 130,000 to 150,000 clones, around nine tenths of them seen only once. Germline V gene lookup returns CDR1 ENHRY and CDR2 SYGVKD. V lost 5 bases to trimming and J lost 7 bases; unmatched junction nucleotides: 12. The CDR3 length is 16 residues. The J gene is TRBJ2-1, the V gene TRBV10-3, with 9 nucleotides matching TRBD1. Sequences were derived from peripheral blood, sampled on day 0 of MenACWY control vaccination. The TCR comes from an adult in good health. CDR3 residues: CAISSMGQGGTNEQFF. The CDR3 DNA reads TGTGCCATCAGTTCAATGGGACAGGGAGGGACAAATGAGCAGTTCTTC.